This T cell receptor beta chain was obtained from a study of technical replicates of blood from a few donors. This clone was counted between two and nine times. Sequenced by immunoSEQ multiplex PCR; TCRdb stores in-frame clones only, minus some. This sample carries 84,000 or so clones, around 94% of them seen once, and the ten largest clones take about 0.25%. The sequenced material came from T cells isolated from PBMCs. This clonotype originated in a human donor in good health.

The CDR3 DNA follows: TGTGCCAGCAGTTCAGGGGAAGAGACCCAGTACTTC. This encodes CASSSGEETQYF. V is TRBV25-1 and J is TRBJ2-5; tentative D call: TRBD1 (6 bases). The germline CDR1 and CDR2 sequences are MGHDK and SYGVNS. Trimming removed 5 bases from V and 3 bases from J, with 7 bases in between. CDR3 length: 12 residues.